This T cell receptor (beta chain) was profiled in a study of blood T cell repertoires in COVID-19. Across the study: COVID-19 samples from acute and convalescent phases originated in the United States, Italy and Spain. In each case, the material was cDNA or gDNA derived from T cells, B-cell-depleted T cells, or PBMCs.

Deletions cut 5 bases from V and 7 bases from J, with 26 bases between. The V gene's germline CDR1 is SGHTA and CDR2 FQGNSA. This CDR3 region has 17 residues. Original processing methods: Using reference gene primer amplification, nucleated cell counts were estimated. Here immunoSEQ multiplex PCR was the method, and the copy in TCRdb shows in-frame clones only, minus some. V and J calls and clone size follow that table, whereas D and trimming were derived from the DNA. Here the sample spans about 51,000 clones, around 84% being singletons. Sequences were obtained from peripheral blood. This TCR derives from an elderly man with active COVID-19. V usage is TRBV7-2 and J usage is TRBJ1-2; D might be TRBD1 (5 bases). The DNA of the CDR3 is TGTGCCAGCAGCCCCGTGACAGCGGGTCCCGCATCGGGTGGCTACACCTTC. It translates to CASSPVTAGPASGGYTF.